This note documents a single TCR beta chain sequence. Antigen specificity is unknown. The data derive from a study of cytomegalovirus exposure and HLA in healthy donors. The CDR3 has 15 residues. Trimming removed 0 bases from V and 4 bases from J; junction bases left unmatched: 6. CDR1 SGDLS and CDR2 YYNGEE come from the germline V gene. Researchers ran the PCR with 60 Vbeta and 13 Jbeta primers. The protocol was immunoSEQ multiplex PCR, while the TCRdb copy is restricted to in-frame clones and leaves out a portion. The sample yields tens of thousands of clones, approximately 64% seen once. All the people who gave samples were healthy bone marrow donors. Findings and caveats of the study: Excluded were some V segments that proved indistinguishable, including TRBV6-2 and TRBV6-3.

Material for sequencing was PBMCs. This clonotype was obtained from a woman between 45 and 65 years old in good health and CMV-seropositive. The V call is TRBV9, the J call TRBJ2-7; 8 nucleotides line up with TRBD1. The CDR3 protein is CASSVDRGAVYEQYF. The CDR3, as DNA: TGTGCCAGCAGCGTAGACAGGGGGGCGGTGTACGAGCAGTACTTC.